These 16 T cell receptor beta chains were all obtained from the same sample, sequenced in a study of blood T cell repertoires in COVID-19. Here immunoSEQ multiplex PCR was the method, and the copy in TCRdb shows in-frame clones only, minus some. Counted here are some 150,000 clones, under 85% occurring once; the ten biggest clones make up over 5%. Sequencing was performed on peripheral blood. Source of these receptors: a human donor in a cohort sampled during active COVID-19.

The genes are TRBV20-1 and TRBJ2-1; D unresolved. The CDR3 sequence is 11 residues long. Trimming cost V 3 bases and J 8 bases, with 8 bases left between them. The germline gives CDR1 DFQATT, CDR2 SNEGSKA (reference sequence). CDR3 protein: CSASPAHEQFF. In nucleotides, the CDR3 is TGCAGTGCTAGCCCAGCGCATGAGCAGTTCTTC.

There are a few counts of this clone. J is TRBJ1-4 and V is TRBV4-3; D remains ambiguous. V shed 0 bases and J shed 0 bases, with 2 bases lying between them. The CDR3 totals 14 residues. The V gene's germline CDR1 is LGHNA and CDR2 YSLEER. CDR3 loop: CASSQDATNEKLFF. The CDR3 DNA reads TGCGCCAGCAGCCAAGACGCAACTAATGAAAAACTGTTTTTT.

This clone is a singleton in its sample. The J gene is TRBJ2-1, the V gene TRBV4-2; 8 nucleotides line up with TRBD2. CDR3 length: 13 residues. The ends lost 4 bases at V and 9 bases at J; junction bases unmatched: 5. Germline V gene lookup returns CDR1 LGHNA and CDR2 YNFKEQ. CDR3 loop: CASSRERGPEQFF. The CDR3 DNA reads TGTGCCAGCAGCCGGGAGCGGGGGCCTGAGCAGTTCTTC.

The rearrangement uses TRBV19 and TRBJ1-5; tentative D call: TRBD1 (5 bases). CDR1 LNHDA and CDR2 SQIVND come from the germline V gene (reference sequence). This CDR3 comprises 15 residues. The V end lost 2 bases, the J end lost 3 bases, and 11 bases lay between the germline ends. This CDR3 is CASSITADINQPQHF. The CDR3 DNA reads TGTGCCAGTAGTATAACGGCGGACATCAATCAGCCCCAGCATTTT.

The chain has TRBV7-2 and TRBJ2-2, with 9 bases fitting TRBD2. V shed 3 bases and J 4 bases; nucleotides not matched to a gene: 9. CDR1 is SGHTA, CDR2 FQGNSA, per germline. The CDR3 runs to 17 residues. CDR3 protein: CASSFSSSGAGTGELFF. In nucleotides, the CDR3 is TGTGCCAGCAGCTTCAGTTCTAGCGGGGCAGGCACCGGGGAGCTGTTTTTT.

This clone was detected only a few times. The J gene is TRBJ1-6, the V gene TRBV9; TRBD1 is a possible D gene (5 bases). Looked up from germline, CDR1 is SGDLS and CDR2 is YYNGEE. The V gene lost 0 bases and the J gene lost 11 bases, with 9 bases spanning the gap. The CDR3 extends over 13 amino acids. The CDR3 loop is CASSVEEGPPLHF. CDR3 coding DNA: TGTGCCAGCAGCGTAGAGGAGGGACCACCCCTCCACTTT.

The gene calls are TRBV7-3 and TRBJ2-3; no firm D call. Germline assignment: CDR1 SGHTA and CDR2 FQGTGA. Between the trimmed V and J ends, which lost 6 bases and 6 bases, there was a span of 13 bases. This CDR3 region has 13 residues. CDR3 DNA sequence: TGTGCCAGCAGTCCTTATTCCCGGGATACGCAGTATTTT. Its translation is CASSPYSRDTQYF.

This clone was detected once. J is TRBJ2-3 and V is TRBV5-1; 8 nucleotides align to TRBD2. The ends lost 4 bases at V and 2 bases at J; junction bases unmatched: 21. From germline, CDR1 is SGHRS and CDR2 YFSETQ. The CDR3 consists of 20 residues. CDR3 nucleotides: TGCGCCAGCAGCCCACTTGGCAAGCGGGGGACACAAACCTCCACAGATACGCAGTATTTT. This gives the protein CASSPLGKRGTQTSTDTQYF.

This CDR3 reads CASRGTGRGREQYF. In DNA form, the CDR3 reads TGTGCCAGCAGGGGGACAGGGAGAGGACGGGAGCAGTACTTC. This rearrangement joins TRBV27 to TRBJ2-7; 9 nucleotides line up with TRBD1. V lost 6 bases to trimming and J lost 7 bases; unmatched junction nucleotides: 10. CDR1 is MNHEY and CDR2 is SMNVEV in the germline V gene (reference sequence). The CDR3 consists of 14 residues.

V and J are TRBV6-1 and TRBJ2-1; D gene uncertain. The CDR3 length is 16 residues. Between the trimmed V and J ends, which lost 4 bases and 5 bases, there was a span of 18 bases. Germline loops: CDR1 MNHNS, CDR2 SASEGT. The CDR3 DNA reads TGTGCCAGCAGTGCTAGAGCTTTCACCCCCGACAATGAGCAGTTCTTC. This translates into CASSARAFTPDNEQFF.

The rearrangement uses TRBV6-1 and TRBJ1-2; 8 nucleotides match TRBD1. V shed 3 bases and J 5 bases; nucleotides not matched to a gene: 8. The CDR3 is 15 amino acids. Per germline, CDR1 MNHNS and CDR2 SASEGT. The CDR3, as DNA: TGTGCCAGCAGTGAGGTTACAGGGGGTTGGTATGGCTACACCTTC. Its protein product is CASSEVTGGWYGYTF.

The V gene is TRBV11-2, the J gene TRBJ1-2; 9 bases map to TRBD1. This CDR3 has 15 residues. Germline CDR1 reads SGHAT; CDR2 reads FQNNGV. V lost 5 bases and J lost 7; bases outside the gene matches: 11. The CDR3 DNA reads as TGTGCCAGCAGCACCCCCCGGACAGGGGTTCTTGGCTACACCTTC. This encodes CASSTPRTGVLGYTF.

Concerning this clone: Germline is not matched at one junction end, which may reflect a read error. The rearrangement joins TRBV7-7 to TRBJ2-1; possibly TRBD2 for D (5 bases). Germline loops: CDR1 SSHAT, CDR2 FNYEAQ (reference sequence). There are 15 residues in the CDR3. CDR3 nucleotides: TGTGCTAGCAGCCCCTTTGCCGGGAACAACAATGAGCAGTTCTTC. Its translation is CASSPFAGNNNEQFF. The whole variable domain, filled in from reference TRBV7-7 and TRBJ2-1, reads GAGVSQSPRYKVTKRGQDVTLRCDPISSHATLYWYQQALGQGPEFLTYFNYEAQPDKSGLPSDRFSAERPEGSISTLTIQRTEQRDSAMYRCASSPFAGNNNEQFFGPGTRLTVL.

This chain connects TRBV4-3 to TRBJ1-2, with 7 bases lining up with TRBD1. CDR1 and CDR2 from the germline V gene are LGHNA and YSLEER. The CDR3 spans 13 residues. V lost 3 bases, J lost 6 bases, and 4 bases stayed unmatched. DNA for the CDR3: TGCGCCAGCAGCCAGCGACAGGGTGATGGCTACACCTTC. Its protein product is CASSQRQGDGYTF.

This clone occurred once. The CDR3 region is CAISGTADYEQYF. In DNA form, the CDR3 reads TGTGCCATCAGTGGTACAGCGGATTACGAGCAGTACTTC. This chain links TRBV10-3 with TRBJ2-7; perhaps TRBD2 as D (5 bases). This CDR3 contains 13 residues. V was cut by 4 bases and J by 4 bases, with 11 bases left in between. Per germline, CDR1 ENHRY and CDR2 SYGVKD.

The table lists this clone with a few counts. The chain has TRBV5-4 and TRBJ1-3, with unresolved D. CDR3 length equals 13 residues. Germline V gene sequence: CDR1 SGHNT, CDR2 YYREEE (reference sequence). V was shortened by 3 bases and J by 0 bases, with 4 bases between the two germline ends. Here the CDR3 reads CASSSSSGNTIYF. CDR3 DNA sequence: TGTGCCAGCAGCTCGTCCTCTGGAAACACCATATATTTT.